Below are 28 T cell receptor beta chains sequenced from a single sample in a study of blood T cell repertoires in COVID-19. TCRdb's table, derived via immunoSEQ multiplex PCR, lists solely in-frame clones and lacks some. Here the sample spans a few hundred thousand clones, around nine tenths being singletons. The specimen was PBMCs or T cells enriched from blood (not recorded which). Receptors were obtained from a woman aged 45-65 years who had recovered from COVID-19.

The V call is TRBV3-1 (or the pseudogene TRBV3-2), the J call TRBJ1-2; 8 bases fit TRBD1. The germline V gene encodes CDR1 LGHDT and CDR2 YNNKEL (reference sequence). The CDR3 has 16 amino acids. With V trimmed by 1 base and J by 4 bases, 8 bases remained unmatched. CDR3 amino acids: CASSQGPPGGSYGYTF. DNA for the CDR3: TGTGCCAGCAGCCAAGGCCCGCCAGGGGGCAGCTATGGCTACACCTTC.

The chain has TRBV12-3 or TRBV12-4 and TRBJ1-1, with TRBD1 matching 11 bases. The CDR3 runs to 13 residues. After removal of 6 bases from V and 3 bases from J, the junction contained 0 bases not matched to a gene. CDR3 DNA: TGTGCCAGCAGGGGACAGGGGGACACTGAAGCTTTCTTT. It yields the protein CASRGQGDTEAFF.

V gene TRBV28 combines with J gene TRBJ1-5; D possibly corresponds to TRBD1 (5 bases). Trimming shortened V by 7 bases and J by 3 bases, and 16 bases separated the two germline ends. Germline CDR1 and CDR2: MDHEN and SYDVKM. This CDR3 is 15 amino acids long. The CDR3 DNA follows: TGTGCCAGCACCACTCCAGGGATCCACAATCAGCCCCAGCATTTT. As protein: CASTTPGIHNQPQHF. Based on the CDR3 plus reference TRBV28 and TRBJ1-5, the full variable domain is DVKVTQSSRYLVKRTGEKVFLECVQDMDHENMFWYRQDPGLGLRLIYFSYDVKMKEKGDIPEGYSVSREKKERFSLILESASTNQTSMYLCASTTPGIHNQPQHFGDGTRLSIL.

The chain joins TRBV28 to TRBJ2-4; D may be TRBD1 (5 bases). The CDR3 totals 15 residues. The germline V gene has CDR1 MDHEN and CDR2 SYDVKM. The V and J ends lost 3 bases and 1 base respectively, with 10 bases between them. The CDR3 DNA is TGTGCCAGCAGTTTGGCGACAGATGCCAAAAACATTCAGTACTTC. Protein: CASSLATDAKNIQYF.

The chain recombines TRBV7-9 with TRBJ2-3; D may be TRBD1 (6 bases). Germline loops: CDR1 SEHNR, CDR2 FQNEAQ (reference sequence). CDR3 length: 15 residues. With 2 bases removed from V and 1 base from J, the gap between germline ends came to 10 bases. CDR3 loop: CASSLQGKGTDTQYF. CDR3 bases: TGTGCCAGCAGCTTACAGGGGAAGGGCACAGATACGCAGTATTTT.

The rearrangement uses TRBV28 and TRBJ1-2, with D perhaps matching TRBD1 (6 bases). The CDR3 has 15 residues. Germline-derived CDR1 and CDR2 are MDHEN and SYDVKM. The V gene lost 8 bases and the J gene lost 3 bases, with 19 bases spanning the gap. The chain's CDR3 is CASGLLDRSYYGYTF. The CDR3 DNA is TGTGCCAGCGGACTTCTAGACAGGTCCTACTATGGCTACACCTTC.

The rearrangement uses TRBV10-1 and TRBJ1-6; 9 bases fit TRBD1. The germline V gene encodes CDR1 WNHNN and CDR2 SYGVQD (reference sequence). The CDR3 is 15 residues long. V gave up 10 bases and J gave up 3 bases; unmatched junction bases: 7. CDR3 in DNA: TGCGCCACTGGGACAGGGACAAACTATAATTCACCCCTCCACTTT. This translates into CATGTGTNYNSPLHF.

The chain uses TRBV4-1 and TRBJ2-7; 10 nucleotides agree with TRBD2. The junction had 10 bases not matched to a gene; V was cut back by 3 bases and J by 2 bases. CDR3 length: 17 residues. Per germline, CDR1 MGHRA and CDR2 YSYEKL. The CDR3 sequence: CASSQRKLAGRPYEQYF. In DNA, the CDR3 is TGCGCCAGCAGCCAGCGGAAACTAGCGGGGAGACCCTACGAGCAGTACTTC.

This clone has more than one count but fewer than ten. The CDR3 protein is CASSSQKQGYNSPLHF. The CDR3 region has the DNA TGTGCCAGCAGTTCACAGAAACAGGGGTATAATTCACCCCTCCACTTT. V is TRBV28 and J is TRBJ1-6; TRBD1 matches 7 bases. CDR3 length equals 16 residues. The junction had 7 bases not matched to a gene; V was cut back by 4 bases and J by 4 bases. Germline assignment: CDR1 MDHEN and CDR2 SYDVKM.

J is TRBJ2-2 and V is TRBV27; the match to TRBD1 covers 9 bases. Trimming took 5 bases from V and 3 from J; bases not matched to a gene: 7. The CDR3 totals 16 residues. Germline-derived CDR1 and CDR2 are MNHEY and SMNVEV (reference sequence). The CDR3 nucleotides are TGTGCCAGCAGTCTCCTCGGGACAGGGTACACCGGGGAGCTGTTTTTT. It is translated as CASSLLGTGYTGELFF.

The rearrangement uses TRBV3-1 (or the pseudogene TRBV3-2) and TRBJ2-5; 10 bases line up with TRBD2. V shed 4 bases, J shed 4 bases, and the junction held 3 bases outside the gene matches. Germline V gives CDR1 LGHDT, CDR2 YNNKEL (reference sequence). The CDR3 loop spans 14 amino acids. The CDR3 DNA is TGTGCCAGCAGCCGCATAGCGGGGGGAGAGACCCAGTACTTC. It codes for CASSRIAGGETQYF.

The CDR3 loop reads CASGPDRGRNSGVLHF. The CDR3 DNA reads TGTGCTAGTGGTCCTGACAGGGGGCGAAATAGTGGTGTTCTGCATTTT. The chain combines TRBV12-5 with TRBJ1-5; 10 bases are a match to TRBD1. V was clipped by 5 bases and J by 15 bases; unmatched bases: 19. Germline-derived CDR1 and CDR2 are LGHNT and FRNRAP. The CDR3 sequence is 16 residues long.

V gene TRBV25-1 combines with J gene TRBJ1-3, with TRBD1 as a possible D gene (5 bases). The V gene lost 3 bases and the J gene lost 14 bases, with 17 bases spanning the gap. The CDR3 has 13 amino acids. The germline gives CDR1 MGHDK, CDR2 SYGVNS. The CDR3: CASSDTGGGTLYF. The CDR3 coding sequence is TGTGCCAGCAGTGACACTGGGGGAGGGACGTTATATTTT.

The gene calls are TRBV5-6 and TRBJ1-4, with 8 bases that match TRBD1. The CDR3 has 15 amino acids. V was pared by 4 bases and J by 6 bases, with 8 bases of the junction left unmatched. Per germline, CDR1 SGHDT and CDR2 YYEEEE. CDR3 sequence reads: CASSRLGQEDEKLFF. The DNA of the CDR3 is TGTGCCAGCAGCCGTCTGGGACAGGAGGATGAAAAACTGTTTTTT.

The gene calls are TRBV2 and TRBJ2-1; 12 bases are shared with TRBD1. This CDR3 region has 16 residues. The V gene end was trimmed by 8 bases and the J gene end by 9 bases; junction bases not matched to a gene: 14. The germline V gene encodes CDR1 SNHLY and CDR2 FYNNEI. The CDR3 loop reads CASQTGTGGLSSEQFF. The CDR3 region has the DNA TGTGCCAGCCAAACCGGGACAGGGGGCTTATCGAGTGAGCAGTTCTTC.

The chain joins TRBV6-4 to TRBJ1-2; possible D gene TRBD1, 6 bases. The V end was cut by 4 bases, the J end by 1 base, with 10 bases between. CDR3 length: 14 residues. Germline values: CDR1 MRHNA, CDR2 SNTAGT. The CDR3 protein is CASSADRFNYGYTF. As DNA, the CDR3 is TGTGCCAGCAGTGCCGACAGGTTTAACTATGGCTACACCTTC.

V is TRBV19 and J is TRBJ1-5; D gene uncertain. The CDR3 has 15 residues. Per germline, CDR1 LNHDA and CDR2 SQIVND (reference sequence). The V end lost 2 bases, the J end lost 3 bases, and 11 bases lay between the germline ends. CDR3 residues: CASSIQVVVNQPQHF. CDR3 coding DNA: TGTGCCAGTAGTATACAGGTTGTGGTCAATCAGCCCCAGCATTTT.

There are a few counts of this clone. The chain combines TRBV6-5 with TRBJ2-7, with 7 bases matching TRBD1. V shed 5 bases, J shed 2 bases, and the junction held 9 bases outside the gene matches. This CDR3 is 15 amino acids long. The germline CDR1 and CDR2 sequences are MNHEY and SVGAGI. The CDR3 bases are TGTGCCAGCAGTCCCCAGGGACAGCCGACCTACGAGCAGTACTTC. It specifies CASSPQGQPTYEQYF.

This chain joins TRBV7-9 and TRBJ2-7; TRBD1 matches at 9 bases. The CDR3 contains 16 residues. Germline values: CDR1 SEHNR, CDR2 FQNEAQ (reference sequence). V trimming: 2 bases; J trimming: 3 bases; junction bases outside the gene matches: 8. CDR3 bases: TGTGCCAGCAGCTTAACGCCGGGACAGGGAGACTACGAGCAGTACTTC. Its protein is CASSLTPGQGDYEQYF.

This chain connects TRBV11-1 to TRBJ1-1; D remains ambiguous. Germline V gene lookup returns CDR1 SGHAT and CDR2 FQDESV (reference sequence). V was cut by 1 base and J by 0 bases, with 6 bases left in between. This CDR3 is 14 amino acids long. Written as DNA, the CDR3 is TGTGCCAGCAGCTTAGGTATCGTGAACACTGAAGCTTTCTTT. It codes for CASSLGIVNTEAFF.

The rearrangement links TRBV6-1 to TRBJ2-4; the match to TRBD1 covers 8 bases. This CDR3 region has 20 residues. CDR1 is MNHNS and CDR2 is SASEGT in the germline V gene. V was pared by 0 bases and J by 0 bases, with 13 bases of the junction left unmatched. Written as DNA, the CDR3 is TGTGCCAGCAGTGAAGCGCGGACAGGGAGTGCTATCTTAGCCAAAAACATTCAGTACTTC. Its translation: CASSEARTGSAILAKNIQYF.

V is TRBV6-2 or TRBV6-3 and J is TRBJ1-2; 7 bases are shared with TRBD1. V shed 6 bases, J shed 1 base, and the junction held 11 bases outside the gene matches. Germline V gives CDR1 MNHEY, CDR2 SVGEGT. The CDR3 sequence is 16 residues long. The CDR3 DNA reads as TGTGCCAGCAGCCCCGGGACAGAGCGACTTAACTATGGCTACACCTTC. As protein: CASSPGTERLNYGYTF.

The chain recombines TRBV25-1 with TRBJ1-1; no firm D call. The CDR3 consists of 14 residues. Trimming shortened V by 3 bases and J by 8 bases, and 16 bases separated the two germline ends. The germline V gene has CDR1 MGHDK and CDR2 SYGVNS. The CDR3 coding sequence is TGTGCCAGCAGTGATTGGGCAGCCCGAGAGGAAGCTTTCTTT. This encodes CASSDWAAREEAFF.

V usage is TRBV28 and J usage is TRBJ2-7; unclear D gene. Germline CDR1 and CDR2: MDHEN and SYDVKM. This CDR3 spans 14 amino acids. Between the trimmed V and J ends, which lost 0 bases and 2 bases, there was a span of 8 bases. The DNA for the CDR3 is TGTGCCAGCAGTTTATGGGGCCAGACCTACGAGCAGTACTTC. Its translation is CASSLWGQTYEQYF. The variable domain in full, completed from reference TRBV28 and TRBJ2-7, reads DVKVTQSSRYLVKRTGEKVFLECVQDMDHENMFWYRQDPGLGLRLIYFSYDVKMKEKGDIPEGYSVSREKKERFSLILESASTNQTSMYLCASSLWGQTYEQYFGPGTRLTVT.

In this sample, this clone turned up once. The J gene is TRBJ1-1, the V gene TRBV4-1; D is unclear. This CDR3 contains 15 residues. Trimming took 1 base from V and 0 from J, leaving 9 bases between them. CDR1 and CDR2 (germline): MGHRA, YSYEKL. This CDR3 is CASSQGARLNTEAFF. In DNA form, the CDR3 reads TGCGCCAGCAGCCAAGGGGCGAGATTGAACACTGAAGCTTTCTTT.

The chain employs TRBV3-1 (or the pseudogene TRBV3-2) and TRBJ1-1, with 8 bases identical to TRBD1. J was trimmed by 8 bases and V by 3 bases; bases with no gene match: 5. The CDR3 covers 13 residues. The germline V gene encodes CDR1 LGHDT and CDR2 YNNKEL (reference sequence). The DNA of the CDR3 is TGTGCCAGCAGCCATCCCGGGACAGGAGAAGCTTTCTTT. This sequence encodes CASSHPGTGEAFF.

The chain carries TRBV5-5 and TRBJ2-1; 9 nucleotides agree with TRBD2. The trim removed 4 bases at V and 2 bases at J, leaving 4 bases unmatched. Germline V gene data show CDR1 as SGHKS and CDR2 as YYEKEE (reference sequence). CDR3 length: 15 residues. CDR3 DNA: TGTGCCAGCAGCGTTCAGCGGGGGGCCTACAATGAGCAGTTCTTC. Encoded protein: CASSVQRGAYNEQFF.

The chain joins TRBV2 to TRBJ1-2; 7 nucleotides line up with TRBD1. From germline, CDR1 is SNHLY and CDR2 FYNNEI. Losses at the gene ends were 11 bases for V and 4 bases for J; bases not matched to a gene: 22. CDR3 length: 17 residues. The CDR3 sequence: CAGGGGNRGFGVYGYTF. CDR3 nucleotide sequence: TGTGCCGGAGGTGGCGGGAACAGGGGATTCGGCGTCTATGGCTACACCTTC.